Sequencing of this TCR beta chain was carried out in a study of Ad26.COV2.S vaccination and SARS-CoV-2 variants. Documented treatment: over 15 received Ad26.COV2.S at low or high dose, single or two shots; 5 received placebo; per-sample allocation not given. The samples date from day 63 after the first vaccine or placebo injection. Study-level points and caveats: Quantification of TCR breadth and depth may have yielded underestimates of total T cell responses.

Worth noting for this clone: Its antigen is not known.

Trimming removed 0 bases at V and 8 bases at J, with 12 bases between. The CDR3 spans 14 residues. The germline gives CDR1 SGHRS, CDR2 YFSETQ. TCRdb's table, derived via immunoSEQ multiplex PCR, lists solely in-frame clones and lacks some. The sample lists around 240,000 clones, roughly 90% occurring once. The rearrangement uses TRBV5-1 and TRBJ2-4, with unresolved D. The clonotype comes from a person between 18 and 59 years old who received the Ad26.COV2.S COVID-19 vaccine or a placebo. The input for sequencing was peripheral blood, taken in a trial of Ad26.COV2.S vaccine versus placebo. The CDR3 sequence is CASSLANREHIQYF. The CDR3 DNA follows: TGCGCCAGCAGCTTGGCCAACAGAGAGCACATTCAGTACTTC.